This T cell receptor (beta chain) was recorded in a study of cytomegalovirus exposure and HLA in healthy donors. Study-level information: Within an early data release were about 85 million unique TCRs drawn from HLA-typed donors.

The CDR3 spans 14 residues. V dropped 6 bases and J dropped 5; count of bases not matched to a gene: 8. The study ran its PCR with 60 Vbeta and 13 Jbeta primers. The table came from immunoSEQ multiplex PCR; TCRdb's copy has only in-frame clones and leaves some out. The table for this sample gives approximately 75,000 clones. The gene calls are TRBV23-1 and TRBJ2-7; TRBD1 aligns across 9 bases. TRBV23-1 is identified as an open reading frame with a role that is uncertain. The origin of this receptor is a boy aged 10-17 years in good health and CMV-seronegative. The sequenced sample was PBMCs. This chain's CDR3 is CASSPRTGDHEQYF. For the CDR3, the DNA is TGCGCCAGCAGCCCCAGGACAGGGGACCACGAGCAGTACTTC.